Each of the 13 T cell receptor beta chains below was sequenced from the same sample in a study of blood T cell repertoires in COVID-19. Data came from immunoSEQ multiplex PCR; TCRdb stores just in-frame clones and leaves some out. The repertoire holds about 23,000 clones, with 75% to 95% as singletons. The specimen was peripheral blood. These TCRs come from a human donor in a cohort sampled during active COVID-19.

The chain carries TRBV19 and TRBJ1-2; 10 bases fit TRBD1. Germline V lookup: CDR1 LNHDA, CDR2 SQIVND (reference sequence). This CDR3 is 13 amino acids long. V trimming: 9 bases; J trimming: 8 bases; junction bases outside the gene matches: 9. CDR3: CASRGQGMLGYTF. In DNA, the CDR3 is TGTGCCAGCCGGGGACAGGGGATGTTGGGCTACACCTTC.

The V and J genes are TRBV3-1 (or the pseudogene TRBV3-2) and TRBJ2-5, with D unclear. Germline V lookup: CDR1 LGHDT, CDR2 YNNKEL (reference sequence). The CDR3 extends over 14 amino acids. Trimming removed 4 bases at V and 5 bases at J, with 14 bases between. The CDR3 reads CASSPHGLFETQYF. CDR3 DNA sequence: TGTGCCAGCAGCCCCCACGGGTTGTTCGAGACCCAGTACTTC.

The chain combines TRBV6-1 with TRBJ1-2; D ambiguous. V lost 3 bases and J 8 bases, leaving 10 bases between the germline ends. Germline CDR1 reads MNHNS; CDR2 reads SASEGT. This CDR3 has 12 residues. CDR3 nucleotide sequence: TGTGCCAGCAGTGACGGTGGTTGGGGCTACACCTTC. Translated, it gives CASSDGGWGYTF.

The V and J genes are TRBV5-1 and TRBJ1-1; 7 nucleotides line up with TRBD1. Germline CDR1 is SGHRS and CDR2 is YFSETQ. The J segment lost 11 bases and the V segment lost 4 bases, leaving 14 bases of the junction unmatched. This CDR3 has 14 residues. CDR3 in amino acids: CASSQRQGVGDAFF. CDR3 in DNA: TGCGCCAGCAGCCAACGACAGGGTGTGGGAGACGCTTTCTTT.

J is TRBJ1-6 and V is TRBV30; 7 positions match TRBD1. Germline lookup yields CDR1 GTSNPN and CDR2 SVGIG (reference sequence). The CDR3 runs to 14 residues. The V segment lost 2 bases and the J segment 6 bases; nucleotides outside the gene matches: 4. The CDR3 region has the DNA TGTGCCTGGAGTAGAGACAGGGTTAATTCACCCCTCCACTTT. It specifies CAWSRDRVNSPLHF.

The chain uses TRBV19 and TRBJ2-1; 8 bases fit TRBD1. With 10 bases clipped from V and 0 bases from J, the junction kept 11 bases outside the gene matches. Per germline, CDR1 LNHDA and CDR2 SQIVND (reference sequence). The CDR3 runs to 16 residues. CDR3 loop: CATGTGPPFSYNEQFF. CDR3 coding DNA: TGTGCCACCGGGACAGGTCCCCCTTTCTCCTACAATGAGCAGTTCTTC.

The chain carries TRBV27 and TRBJ2-7; 7 bases agree with TRBD2. The CDR3 has 14 amino acids. The germline V gene has CDR1 MNHEY and CDR2 SMNVEV (reference sequence). Trimming removed 8 bases from V and 7 bases from J; junction bases left unmatched: 14. For the CDR3, the DNA is TGTGCCAGCGCTTCTAGCGGCGGACCCTTTGAGCAGTACTTC. Translated: CASASSGGPFEQYF.

The chain has TRBV19 and TRBJ2-3; TRBD2 aligns across 9 bases. Germline CDR1 and CDR2: LNHDA and SQIVND (reference sequence). The CDR3 contains 15 residues. V was pared by 7 bases and J by 6 bases, with 11 bases of the junction left unmatched. The CDR3 spells CASKEAGGVWDTQYF. The DNA of the CDR3 is TGTGCCAGTAAGGAAGCGGGGGGCGTGTGGGATACGCAGTATTTT.

CDR3 nucleotide sequence: TGTGCCACCAGTGATGCAGGGGAGCAGTTCTTC. It translates to CATSDAGEQFF. The rearrangement joins TRBV24-1 to TRBJ2-1; tentative D call: TRBD1 (5 bases). V was shortened by 3 bases and J by 10 bases, with 6 bases between the two germline ends. The CDR3 spans 11 residues. Germline V gene data show CDR1 as KGHDR and CDR2 as SFDVKD.

For the CDR3, the DNA is TGTGCCAGCAGCCAGTTCCTCGGGTCTAGCGGGGGCGGGAGGACGCAGTATTTT. It translates to CASSQFLGSSGGGRTQYF. This chain joins TRBV4-2 and TRBJ2-3; 10 bases line up with TRBD2. The length of the CDR3 is 18 residues. Germline V lookup: CDR1 LGHNA, CDR2 YNFKEQ. The J segment lost 9 bases and the V segment lost 3 bases, leaving 18 bases of the junction unmatched.

J is TRBJ1-3 and V is TRBV6-5; D call uncertain. Trimming stripped 7 bases from V and 2 bases from J, with 9 bases between. Germline V gene sequence: CDR1 MNHEY, CDR2 SVGAGI. The CDR3 is 13 residues long. The CDR3 nucleotides are TGTGCCAGCACGGGTAGAACTGGAAACACCATATATTTT. It is translated as CASTGRTGNTIYF.

V usage is TRBV6-1 and J usage is TRBJ2-3; 9 nucleotides agree with TRBD2. CDR3 length: 17 residues. The V gene end was trimmed by 0 bases and the J gene end by 6 bases; junction bases not matched to a gene: 10. Germline V gene data show CDR1 as MNHNS and CDR2 as SASEGT. The CDR3: CASSEAMRGGGVDTQYF. The CDR3 DNA sequence: TGTGCCAGCAGTGAAGCCATGCGGGGGGGAGGCGTCGATACGCAGTATTTT.

This clone was seen once. V and J are TRBV4-2 and TRBJ1-4; 8 bases map to TRBD1. V trimming: 4 bases; J trimming: 8 bases; junction bases outside the gene matches: 9. Germline loops: CDR1 LGHNA, CDR2 YNFKEQ. This CDR3 contains 15 residues. The CDR3 protein is CASSRNDRGQEKLFF. Written as DNA, the CDR3 is TGTGCCAGCAGCCGAAACGACAGGGGTCAGGAAAAACTGTTTTTT.